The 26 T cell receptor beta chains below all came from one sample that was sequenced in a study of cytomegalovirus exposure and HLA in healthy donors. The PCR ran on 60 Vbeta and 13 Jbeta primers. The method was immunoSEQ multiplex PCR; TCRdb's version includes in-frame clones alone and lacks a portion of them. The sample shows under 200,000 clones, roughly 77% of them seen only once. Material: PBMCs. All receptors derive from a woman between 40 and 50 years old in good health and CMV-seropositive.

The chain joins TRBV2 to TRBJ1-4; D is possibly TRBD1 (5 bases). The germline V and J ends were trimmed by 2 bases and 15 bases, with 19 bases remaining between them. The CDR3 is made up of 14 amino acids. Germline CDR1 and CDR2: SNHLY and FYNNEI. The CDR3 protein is CASSESGLDVSVFF. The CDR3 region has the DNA TGTGCCAGCAGTGAATCGGGACTTGACGTCTCTGTGTTTTTT.

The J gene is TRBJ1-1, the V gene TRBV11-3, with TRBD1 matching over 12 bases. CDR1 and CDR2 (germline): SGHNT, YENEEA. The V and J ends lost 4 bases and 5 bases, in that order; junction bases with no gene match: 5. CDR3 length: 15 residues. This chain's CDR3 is CASSSGQGAGTEAFF. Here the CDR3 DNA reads TGTGCCAGCAGCTCGGGACAGGGGGCGGGTACTGAAGCTTTCTTT.

This CDR3 reads CASSKEGQNEQFF. CDR3 sequence (DNA): TGTGCCAGCAGTAAGGAGGGCCAAAATGAGCAGTTCTTC. The chain uses TRBV6-1 and TRBJ2-1; possibly TRBD2 for D (6 bases). Germline CDR1 and CDR2: MNHNS and SASEGT. This CDR3 contains 13 residues. V lost 5 bases and J 7 bases, leaving 12 bases between the germline ends.

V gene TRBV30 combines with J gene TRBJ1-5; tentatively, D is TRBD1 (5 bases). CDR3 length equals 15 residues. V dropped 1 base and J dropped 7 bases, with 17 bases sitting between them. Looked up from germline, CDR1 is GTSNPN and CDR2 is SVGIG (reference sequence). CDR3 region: CAWSEIAGGGQPQHF. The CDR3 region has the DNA TGTGCCTGGAGTGAAATAGCTGGGGGGGGACAGCCCCAGCATTTT. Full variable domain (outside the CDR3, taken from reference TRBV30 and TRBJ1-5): SQTIHQWPATLVQPVGSPLSLECTVEGTSNPNLYWYRQAAGRGLQLLFYSVGIGQISSEVPQNLSASRPQDRQFILSSKKLLLSDSGFYLCAWSEIAGGGQPQHFGDGTRLSIL.

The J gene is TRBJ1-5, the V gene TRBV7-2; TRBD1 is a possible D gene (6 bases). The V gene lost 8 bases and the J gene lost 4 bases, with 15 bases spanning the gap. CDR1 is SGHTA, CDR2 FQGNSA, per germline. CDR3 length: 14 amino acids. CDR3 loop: CASADSRVNQPQHF. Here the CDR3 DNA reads TGTGCCAGCGCGGACAGCAGAGTAAATCAGCCCCAGCATTTT.

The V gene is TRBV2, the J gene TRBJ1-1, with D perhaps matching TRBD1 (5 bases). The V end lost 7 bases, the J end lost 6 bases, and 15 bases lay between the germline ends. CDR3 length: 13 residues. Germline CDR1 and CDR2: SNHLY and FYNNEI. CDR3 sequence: CASTRLGGAEAFF. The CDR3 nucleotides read TGTGCCAGCACCCGTTTGGGGGGGGCTGAAGCTTTCTTT.

CDR3 loop: CASTTWTGNGNEQFF. The CDR3 DNA reads as TGTGCCAGCACAACATGGACAGGGAACGGCAATGAGCAGTTCTTC. The chain joins TRBV7-2 to TRBJ2-1, with TRBD1 identical over 8 bases. Germline-derived CDR1 and CDR2 are SGHTA and FQGNSA. Trimming cost V 7 bases and J 6 bases; bases outside gene matches: 11. CDR3 size: 15 residues. Filled out from reference TRBV7-2 and TRBJ2-1, the complete variable domain reads GAGVSQSPSNKVTEKGKDVELRCDPISGHTALYWYRQSLGQGLEFLIYFQGNSAPDKSGLPSDRFSAERTGGSVSTLTIQRTQQEDSAVYLCASTTWTGNGNEQFFGPGTRLTVL.

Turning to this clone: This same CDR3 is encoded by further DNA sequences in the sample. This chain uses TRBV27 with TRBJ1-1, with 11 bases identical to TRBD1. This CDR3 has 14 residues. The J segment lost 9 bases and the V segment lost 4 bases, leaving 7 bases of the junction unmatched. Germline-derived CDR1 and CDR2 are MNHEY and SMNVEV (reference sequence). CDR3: CASSYIPDRGQAFF. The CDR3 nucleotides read TGTGCCAGCAGTTACATCCCGGACAGGGGGCAAGCTTTCTTT.

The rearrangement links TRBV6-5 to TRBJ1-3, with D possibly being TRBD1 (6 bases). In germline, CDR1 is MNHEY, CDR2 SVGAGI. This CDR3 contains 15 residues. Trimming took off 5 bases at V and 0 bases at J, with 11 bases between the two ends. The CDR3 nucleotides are TGTGCCAGCAGTACCGACAGGAGCTCTGGAAACACCATATATTTT. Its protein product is CASSTDRSSGNTIYF.

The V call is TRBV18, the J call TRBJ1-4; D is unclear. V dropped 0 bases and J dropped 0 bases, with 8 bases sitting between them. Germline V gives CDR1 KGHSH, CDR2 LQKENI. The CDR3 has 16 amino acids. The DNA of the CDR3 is TGTGCCAGCTCACCACCAGGAGGTGCAACTAATGAAAAACTGTTTTTT. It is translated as CASSPPGGATNEKLFF.

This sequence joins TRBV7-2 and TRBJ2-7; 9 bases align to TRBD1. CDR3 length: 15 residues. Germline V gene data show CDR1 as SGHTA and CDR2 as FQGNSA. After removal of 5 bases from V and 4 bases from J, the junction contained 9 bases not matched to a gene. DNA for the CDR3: TGTGCCAGCAGCCTGCAGGGACAGGGAGGATACGAGCAGTACTTC. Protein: CASSLQGQGGYEQYF.

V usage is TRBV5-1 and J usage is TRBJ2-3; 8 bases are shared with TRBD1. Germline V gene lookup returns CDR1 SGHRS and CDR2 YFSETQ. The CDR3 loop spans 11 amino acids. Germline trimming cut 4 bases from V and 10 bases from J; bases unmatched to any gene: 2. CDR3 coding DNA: TGCGCCAGCAGCCAGGACAGGGCGCAGTATTTT. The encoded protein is CASSQDRAQYF.

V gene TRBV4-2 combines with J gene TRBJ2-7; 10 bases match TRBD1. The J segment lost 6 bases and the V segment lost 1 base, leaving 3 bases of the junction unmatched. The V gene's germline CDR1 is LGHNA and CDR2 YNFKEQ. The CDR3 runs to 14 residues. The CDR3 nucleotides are TGTGCCAGCAGCCAAGGAGGACAGGGGGTCGAGCAGTACTTC. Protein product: CASSQGGQGVEQYF.

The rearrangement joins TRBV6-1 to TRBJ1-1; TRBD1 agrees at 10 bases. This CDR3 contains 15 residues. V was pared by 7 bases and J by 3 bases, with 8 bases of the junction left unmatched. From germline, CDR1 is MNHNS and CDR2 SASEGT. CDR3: CASTETGGAYTEAFF. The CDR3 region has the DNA TGTGCCAGCACCGAGACAGGGGGCGCTTACACTGAAGCTTTCTTT.

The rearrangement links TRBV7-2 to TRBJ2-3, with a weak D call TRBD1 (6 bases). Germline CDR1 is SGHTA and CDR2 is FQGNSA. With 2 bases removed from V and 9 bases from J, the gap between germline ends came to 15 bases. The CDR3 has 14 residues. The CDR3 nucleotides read TGTGCCAGCAGCTTAAGCTTAGGACAGAAAACGCAGTATTTT. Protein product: CASSLSLGQKTQYF.

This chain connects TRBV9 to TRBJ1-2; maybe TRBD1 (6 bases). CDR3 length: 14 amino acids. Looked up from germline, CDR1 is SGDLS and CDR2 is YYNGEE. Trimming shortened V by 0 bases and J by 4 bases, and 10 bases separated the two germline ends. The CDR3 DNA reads TGTGCCAGCAGCGTAGGCACAGGGCCCTATGGCTACACCTTC. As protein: CASSVGTGPYGYTF.

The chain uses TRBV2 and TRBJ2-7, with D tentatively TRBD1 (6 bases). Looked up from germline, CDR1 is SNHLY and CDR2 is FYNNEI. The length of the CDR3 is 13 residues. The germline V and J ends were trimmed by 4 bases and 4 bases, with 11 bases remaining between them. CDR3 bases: TGTGCCAGCAGTGGAACAGGGATATACGAGCAGTACTTC. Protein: CASSGTGIYEQYF.

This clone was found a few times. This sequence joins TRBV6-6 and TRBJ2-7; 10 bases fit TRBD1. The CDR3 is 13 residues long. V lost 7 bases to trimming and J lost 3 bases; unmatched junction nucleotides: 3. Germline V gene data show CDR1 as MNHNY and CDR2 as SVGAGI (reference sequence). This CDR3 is CASIRDRGYEQYF. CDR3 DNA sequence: TGTGCCAGCATCCGGGACAGGGGCTACGAGCAGTACTTC.

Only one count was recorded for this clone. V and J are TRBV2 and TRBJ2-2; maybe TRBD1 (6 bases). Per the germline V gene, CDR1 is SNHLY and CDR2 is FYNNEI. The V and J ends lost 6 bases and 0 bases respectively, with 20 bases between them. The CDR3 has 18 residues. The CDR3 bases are TGTGCCAGCAGCTACCCCAAGACAGGTCGTTCGAACACCGGGGAGCTGTTTTTT. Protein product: CASSYPKTGRSNTGELFF.

CDR3 in amino acids: CASSGGTGVGETQYF. CDR3 sequence (DNA): TGTGCCAGCAGTGGCGGGACAGGGGTAGGAGAGACCCAGTACTTC. The chain links TRBV6-1 to TRBJ2-5; 10 bases are shared with TRBD1. This CDR3 comprises 15 residues. The germline V gene encodes CDR1 MNHNS and CDR2 SASEGT. The junction had 6 bases not matched to a gene; V was cut back by 4 bases and J by 4 bases.

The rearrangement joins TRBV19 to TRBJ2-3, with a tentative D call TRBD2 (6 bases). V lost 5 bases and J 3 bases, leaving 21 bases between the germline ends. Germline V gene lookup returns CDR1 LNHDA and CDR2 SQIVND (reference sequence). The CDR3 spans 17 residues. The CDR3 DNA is TGTGCCAGTAGTCGACTCCAGGTCACGGAGGGTACAGATACGCAGTATTTT. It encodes CASSRLQVTEGTDTQYF. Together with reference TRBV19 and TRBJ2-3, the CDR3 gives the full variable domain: DGGITQSPKYLFRKEGQNVTLSCEQNLNHDAMYWYRQDPGQGLRLIYYSQIVNDFQKGDIAEGYSVSREKKESFPLTVTSAQKNPTAFYLCASSRLQVTEGTDTQYFGPGTRLTVL.

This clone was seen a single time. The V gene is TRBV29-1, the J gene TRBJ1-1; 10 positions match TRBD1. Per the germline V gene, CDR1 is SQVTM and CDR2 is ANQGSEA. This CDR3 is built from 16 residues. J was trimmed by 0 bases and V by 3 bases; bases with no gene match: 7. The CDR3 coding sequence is TGCAGCGTTGACAATCGACAGGGGGCTATGAACACTGAAGCTTTCTTT. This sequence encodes CSVDNRQGAMNTEAFF.

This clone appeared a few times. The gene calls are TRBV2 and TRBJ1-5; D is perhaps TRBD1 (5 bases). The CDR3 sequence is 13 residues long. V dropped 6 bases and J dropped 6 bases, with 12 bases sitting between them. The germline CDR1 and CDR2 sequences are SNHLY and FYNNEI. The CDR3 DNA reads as TGTGCCAGCAGCCCAGGGCAGAGTCAGCCCCAGCATTTT. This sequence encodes CASSPGQSQPQHF.

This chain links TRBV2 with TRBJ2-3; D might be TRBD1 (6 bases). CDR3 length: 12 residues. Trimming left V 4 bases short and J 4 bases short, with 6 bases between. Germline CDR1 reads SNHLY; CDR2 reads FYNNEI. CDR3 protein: CASSGTADTQYF. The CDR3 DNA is TGTGCCAGCAGTGGGACAGCAGATACGCAGTATTTT.

CDR3 loop: CASSLTGPGGKYF. The CDR3 coding sequence is TGTGCCAGCAGCCTAACAGGGCCGGGAGGAAAGTATTTT. V and J are TRBV27 and TRBJ2-3, with a possible D match to TRBD2 (7 bases). Between the trimmed V and J ends, which lost 6 bases and 13 bases, there was a span of 20 bases. The CDR3 runs to 13 residues. Germline values: CDR1 MNHEY, CDR2 SMNVEV (reference sequence).

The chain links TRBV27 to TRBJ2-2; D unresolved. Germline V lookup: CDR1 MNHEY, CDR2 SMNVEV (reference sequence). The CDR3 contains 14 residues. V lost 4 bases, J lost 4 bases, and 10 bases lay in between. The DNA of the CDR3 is TGTGCCAGCAGTTCCCCGTCCGGCACCGGGGAGCTGTTTTTT. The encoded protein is CASSSPSGTGELFF.